What follows describes a single T cell receptor (beta chain). This sample is drawn from a study of shared clonotypes between healthy human individuals. Clones were sequenced by immunoSEQ multiplex PCR, and TCRdb holds only the in-frame ones, with some missing. The sample yields 85,000 to 100,000 clones, under 70% seen once. Germline V gene data show CDR1 as SEHNR and CDR2 as FQNEAQ (reference sequence). Trimming took 0 bases from V and 4 from J, leaving 12 bases between them. The CDR3 extends over 15 amino acids. The TCR comes from a man aged 25 to 45 in good health. The rearrangement uses TRBV7-9 and TRBJ2-5; maybe TRBD2 (7 bases). The specimen sequenced was memory CD8+ T cells sorted from blood. Documented subset: CD45RO+ cells pooled with CCR7-negative TemRA cells. The CDR3 loop reads CASSLARRGGETQYF. CDR3 nucleotide sequence: TGTGCCAGCAGCTTAGCCCGAAGGGGGGGAGAGACCCAGTACTTC.